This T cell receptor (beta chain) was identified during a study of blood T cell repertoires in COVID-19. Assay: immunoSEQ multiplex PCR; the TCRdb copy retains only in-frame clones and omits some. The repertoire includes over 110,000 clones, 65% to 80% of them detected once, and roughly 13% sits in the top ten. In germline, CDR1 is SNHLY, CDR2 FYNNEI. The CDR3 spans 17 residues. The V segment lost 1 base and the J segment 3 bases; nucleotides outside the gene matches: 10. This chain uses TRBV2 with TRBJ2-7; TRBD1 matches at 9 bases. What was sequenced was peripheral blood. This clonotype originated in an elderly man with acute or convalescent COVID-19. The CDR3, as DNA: TGTGCCAGCAGTGAAGGCCCCACCGGGACAGGGTACTACGAGCAGTACTTC. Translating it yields CASSEGPTGTGYYEQYF.